The clone carrying this TCR beta chain was recorded at least ten times. Its antigen is still unknown. Germline lookup yields CDR1 SGHTA and CDR2 FQGNSA. The V gene lost 5 bases and the J gene lost 2 bases, with 18 bases spanning the gap. The CDR3 length is 16 residues. The data originate from a study of T cells in Graves' hyperthyroidism and ophthalmopathy. Overall study results and limits: A median around six months before onset, the model predicted ophthalmopathy.

The PBMCs were taken from around 10 ml of fresh peripheral blood. Researchers amplified the TCR beta CDR3 regions from RNA transcripts. TCR CDR3 regions were first amplified by RT-PCR with HTBI primers. TCRdb recomputed calls from the multiplex PCR reads with MiXCR, one row per CDR3 protein. The profile shows 96,000 or so distinct CDR3 sequences, 51% of them singletons. This chain connects TRBV7-2 to TRBJ2-5; D perhaps matches TRBD2 (6 bases). This receptor was identified in a middle-aged woman with Graves' hyperthyroidism. The sample comprised blood. The CDR3 sequence: CASSPGAGRIQETQYF. The DNA for the CDR3 is TGTGCCAGCAGCCCTGGGGCAGGGAGGATACAAGAGACCCAGTACTTC.